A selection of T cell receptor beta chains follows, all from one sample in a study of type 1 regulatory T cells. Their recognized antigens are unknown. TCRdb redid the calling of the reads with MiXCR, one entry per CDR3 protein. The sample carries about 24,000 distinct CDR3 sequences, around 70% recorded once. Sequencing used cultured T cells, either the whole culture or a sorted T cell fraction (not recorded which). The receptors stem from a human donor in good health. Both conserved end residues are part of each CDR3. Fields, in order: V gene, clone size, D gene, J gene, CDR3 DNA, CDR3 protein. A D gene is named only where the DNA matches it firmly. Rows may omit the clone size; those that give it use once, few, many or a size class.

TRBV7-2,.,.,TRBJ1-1,TGTGCCTCCCTTTTTCTGCACAACACTGAAGCTTTCTTT,CASLFLHNTEAFF
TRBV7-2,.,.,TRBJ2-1,TGTGCCAGCAGCGCGGCCGCGGAGCAGTTCTTC,CASSAAAEQFF
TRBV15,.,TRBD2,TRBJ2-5,TGTGCCACCAGCAGAGATTACGTCGCCGGGACTAGCGGGGGAAAAGAGACCCAGTACTTC,CATSRDYVAGTSGGKETQYF
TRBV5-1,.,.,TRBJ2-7,TGCGCCAGCAGCTTGGAGGTTCACTCCTACGAGCAGTACTTC,CASSLEVHSYEQYF
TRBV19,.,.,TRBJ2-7,TGTGCCAGTAGTATAGATCTTAAAGGGGCGGAATCCGAGCAGTACTTC,CASSIDLKGAESEQYF
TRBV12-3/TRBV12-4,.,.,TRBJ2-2,TGTGCCAGCAGCCCCCTGAACACCGGGGAGCTGTTTTTT,CASSPLNTGELFF
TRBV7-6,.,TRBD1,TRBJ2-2,TGTGCCAGCAGGCGTCAGGGGGAAACCGGGGAGCTGTTTTTT,CASRRQGETGELFF
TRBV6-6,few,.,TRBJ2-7,TGTGCCAGCAGTCTTTTACTCTGGACAGTCTCCTACGAGCAGTACTTC,CASSLLLWTVSYEQYF
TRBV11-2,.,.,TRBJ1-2,TGTGCCAGCAGCCCCCTGGCCCGGGGCGGTAACTATGGCTACACCTTC,CASSPLARGGNYGYTF
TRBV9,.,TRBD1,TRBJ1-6,TGTGCCAGCAGCGTAGTAGACAGGGGTAATTCACCCCTCCACTTT,CASSVVDRGNSPLHF
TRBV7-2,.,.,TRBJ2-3,TGTGCCAGCAGCTTAGAAGCGGCGAGCACAGATACGCAGTATTTT,CASSLEAASTDTQYF
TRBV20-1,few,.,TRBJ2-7,TGCAGTGCTAGAGACCAGGGGGGGGGTCTCTACGAGCAGTACTTC,CSARDQGGGLYEQYF
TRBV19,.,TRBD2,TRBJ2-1,TGTGCCAGTAGGACCCTAGCGGGGGGATCCTACAATGAGCAGTTCTTC,CASRTLAGGSYNEQFF
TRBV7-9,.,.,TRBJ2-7,TGTGCCAGCAGCTTAGGGGGCGGCGGGTACAACGAGCAGTACTTC,CASSLGGGGYNEQYF
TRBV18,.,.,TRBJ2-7,TGTGCCAGCTCACCGCTGGGGCAGGGGACTACCTACGAGCAGTACTTC,CASSPLGQGTTYEQYF
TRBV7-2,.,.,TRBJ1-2,TGTGCCAGCAGCTTCGGATATTTCCGAGGCTATGGCTACACCTTC,CASSFGYFRGYGYTF